This T cell receptor (beta chain) is drawn from a study of blood T cell repertoires in COVID-19. The wider study: The origin of the acute and convalescent COVID-19 samples was the United States, Italy and Spain.

The CDR3 spans 12 residues. Trimming left V 5 bases short and J 9 bases short, with 8 bases between. Germline-derived CDR1 and CDR2 are SGHTA and FQGTGA. In the original processing: By means of reference gene primer amplification, nucleated cell counts were estimated. TCRdb keeps only in-frame clones here, not all; method: immunoSEQ multiplex PCR. Clone size and the V and J calls come from that table; the DNA yielded D and trimming. The sample carries 350,000 or so clones, about four fifths recorded once. The rearrangement uses TRBV7-3 and TRBJ1-6, with a possible D match to TRBD1 (5 bases). The clonotype comes from a man aged 25 to 40 with active or convalescent COVID-19. What was sequenced was peripheral blood. The CDR3 DNA reads TGTGCCAGCAGCCGTGGGGCTTCACCCCTCCACTTT. Residues: CASSRGASPLHF.